This T cell receptor (beta chain) stems from a study of blood T cell repertoires in COVID-19. Study as a whole: Material from acute and convalescent COVID-19 was sourced from the United States, Italy and Spain. PBMCs, B-cell-depleted T cells, or T cells were the source of the cDNA or gDNA that made up the material.

Methods used by the authors: Amplification of reference gene primers provided the estimated nucleated cell counts. Using immunoSEQ multiplex PCR, the repertoire was profiled, and TCRdb retains in-frame clones only, with some absent. The V and J calls and clone size come from that table; D and trimming were worked out from the DNA. The sample holds about 66,000 clones, under 90% seen once. Sequencing used peripheral blood. The TCR comes from a man aged 55 to 70 with acute or convalescent COVID-19.

CDR3 region: CASSEYHRAGNTIYF. Written as DNA, the CDR3 is TGTGCCAGCAGTGAATACCACAGGGCTGGAAACACCATATATTTT. The chain is built from TRBV2 and TRBJ1-3; a weak D match, TRBD1 (6 bases). Per the germline V gene, CDR1 is SNHLY and CDR2 is FYNNEI. The length of the CDR3 is 15 residues. The V gene lost 2 bases and the J gene lost 2 bases, with 10 bases spanning the gap. Drawing the rest from reference TRBV2 and TRBJ1-3, the complete variable domain is EPEVTQTPSHQVTQMGQEVILRCVPISNHLYFYWYRQILGQKVEFLVSFYNNEISEKSEIFDDQFSVERPDGSNFTLKIRSTKLEDSAMYFCASSEYHRAGNTIYFGEGSWLTVV.